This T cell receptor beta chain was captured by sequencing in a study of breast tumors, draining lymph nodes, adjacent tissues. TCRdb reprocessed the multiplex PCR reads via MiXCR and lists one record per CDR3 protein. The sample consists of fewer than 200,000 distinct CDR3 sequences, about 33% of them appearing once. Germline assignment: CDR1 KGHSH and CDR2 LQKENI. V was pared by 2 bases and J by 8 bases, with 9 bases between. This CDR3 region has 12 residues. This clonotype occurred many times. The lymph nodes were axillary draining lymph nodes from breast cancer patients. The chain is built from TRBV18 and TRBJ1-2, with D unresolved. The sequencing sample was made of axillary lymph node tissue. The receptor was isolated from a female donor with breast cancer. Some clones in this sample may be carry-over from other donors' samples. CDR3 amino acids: CASSPGSGGYTF. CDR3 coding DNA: TGTGCCAGCTCACCAGGGTCGGGGGGCTACACCTTC.